A single sample is the source of the 27 T cell receptor beta chains below, sequenced in a study of blood T cells in healthy people across ages. A second roughly 7 to 12 cycle PCR used barcoded and J-beta primers. TCRdb reanalysed the 5' RACE reads using MiXCR and keeps one entry per CDR3 protein. The sample shows approximately 2,000,000 distinct CDR3 sequences, 39% of them seen only once. The specimen was blood. Receptors were obtained from a human donor in good health.

V is TRBV7-9 and J is TRBJ2-7; perhaps TRBD1 as D (6 bases). Trimming shortened V by 4 bases and J by 3 bases, and 7 bases separated the two germline ends. Germline-derived CDR1 and CDR2 are SEHNR and FQNEAQ (reference sequence). This CDR3 has 12 amino acids. The CDR3: CASSSGHYEQYF. DNA of the CDR3: TGTGCCAGCAGCTCGGGACACTACGAGCAGTACTTC.

The chain employs TRBV27 and TRBJ2-1, with a tentative D call TRBD2 (6 bases). The V gene's germline CDR1 is MNHEY and CDR2 SMNVEV (reference sequence). V shed 3 bases and J shed 5 bases, with 17 bases lying between them. CDR3 size: 16 residues. The DNA for the CDR3 is TGTGCCAGCAGTTTTAGTAGCGGCATTATACACAATGAGCAGTTCTTC. Its translation is CASSFSSGIIHNEQFF.

The chain links TRBV5-1 to TRBJ2-5; the D is unclear. The DNA end lines up better with TRBJ2-7; the J call may be wrong. The CDR3 totals 14 residues. Per the germline V gene, CDR1 is SGHRS and CDR2 is YFSETQ. The CDR3 spells CASSPDLGTYEQYF. CDR3 in DNA: TGCGCCAGCAGCCCGGACCTTGGGACCTACGAGCAGTACTTC.

The chain joins TRBV7-2 to TRBJ1-2, with D possibly being TRBD1 (5 bases). This CDR3 has 14 residues. Germline-derived CDR1 and CDR2 are SGHTA and FQGNSA. With 5 bases removed from V and 8 bases from J, the gap between germline ends came to 18 bases. CDR3 in amino acids: CASSLMSGSEGYTF. CDR3 bases: TGTGCCAGCAGCCTAATGTCAGGGTCAGAAGGCTACACCTTC.

Concerning this clonotype itself: Given a much more abundant clone one base away, this may be a read error. The rearrangement joins TRBV7-2 to TRBJ2-3, with D hard to call. Trimming took 1 base from V and 1 from J, leaving 6 bases between them. Germline CDR1 and CDR2: SGHTA and FQGNSA. The CDR3 spans 14 residues. This CDR3 reads CASSLEYGTDTQYF. The CDR3, as DNA: TGTGCCAGCAGCTTAGAGTACGGCACAGATACGCAGTATTTT.

The chain carries TRBV12-5 and TRBJ2-7, with D hard to call. CDR1 LGHNT and CDR2 FRNRAP come from the germline V gene. This CDR3 is built from 17 residues. Trimming pared 3 bases from V and 6 bases from J, leaving 24 bases between. This CDR3 reads CASGFSAESGPMGEQYF. CDR3 sequence (DNA): TGTGCTAGTGGTTTCTCCGCTGAATCGGGCCCTATGGGCGAGCAGTACTTC.

The chain joins TRBV20-1 to TRBJ2-5, with no clear D. The J call may not be correct, given that the DNA end is closer to TRBJ2-7. This CDR3 comprises 15 residues. Germline loops: CDR1 DFQATT, CDR2 SNEGSKA (reference sequence). The CDR3 DNA follows: TGCAGTGCTAGAGGTCGGGCTGCGGACCTTTACGAGCAGTACTTC. It yields the protein CSARGRAADLYEQYF.

The chain links TRBV6-6 to TRBJ1-1; tentatively, D is TRBD1 (6 bases). Per the germline V gene, CDR1 is MNHNY and CDR2 is SVGAGI (reference sequence). CDR3 length: 13 amino acids. V was pared by 7 bases and J by 1 base, with 10 bases between. CDR3 protein: CASIKQGNTEAFF. The CDR3 coding sequence is TGTGCCAGCATCAAACAGGGGAACACTGAAGCTTTCTTT.

This clonotype has only a few counts. The chain links TRBV7-2 to TRBJ2-7; a weak D match, TRBD1 (6 bases). Germline CDR1 and CDR2: SGHTA and FQGNSA. The V end lost 6 bases, the J end lost 1 base, and 16 bases lay between the germline ends. CDR3 size: 15 residues. CDR3 sequence: CASSITTDSSYEQYF. The CDR3 DNA follows: TGTGCCAGCAGTATTACAACGGACAGTTCCTACGAGCAGTACTTC.

The sample holds a few counts of this clonotype. V gene TRBV5-6 combines with J gene TRBJ2-6; the D is unclear. V was trimmed by 3 bases and J by 0 bases, leaving 7 bases between them. CDR1 is SGHDT and CDR2 is YYEEEE in the germline V gene. This CDR3 has 15 amino acids. The CDR3 nucleotides read TGTGCCAGCAGCTCGGACCTCTCTGGGGCCAACGTCCTGACTTTC. It codes for CASSSDLSGANVLTF.

This sequence joins TRBV7-2 and TRBJ2-1; the match to TRBD2 covers 11 bases. The CDR3 is 16 residues long. From germline, CDR1 is SGHTA and CDR2 FQGNSA. Losses at the gene ends were 2 bases for V and 5 bases for J; bases not matched to a gene: 5. Written as DNA, the CDR3 is TGTGCCAGCAGCTTATGGCTAGCGGGGGGTAACAATGAGCAGTTCTTC. Amino acid sequence: CASSLWLAGGNNEQFF. Combining the CDR3 with reference TRBV7-2 and TRBJ2-1 gives the whole variable domain GAGVSQSPSNKVTEKGKDVELRCDPISGHTALYWYRQSLGQGLEFLIYFQGNSAPDKSGLPSDRFSAERTGGSVSTLTIQRTQQEDSAVYLCASSLWLAGGNNEQFFGPGTRLTVL.

There are many counts of this clonotype. The rearrangement joins TRBV20-1 to TRBJ1-2; 8 nucleotides match TRBD1. Germline V gene lookup returns CDR1 DFQATT and CDR2 SNEGSKA (reference sequence). V lost 3 bases and J lost 4; bases outside the gene matches: 1. This CDR3 contains 12 residues. As DNA, the CDR3 is TGCAGTGCTAGCGACAGGGGCTATGGCTACACCTTC. Its translation is CSASDRGYGYTF.

This rearrangement joins TRBV2 to TRBJ2-3, with D perhaps assigned TRBD1 or TRBD2 (5 bases each). Germline V gene lookup returns CDR1 SNHLY and CDR2 FYNNEI. Trimming stripped 5 bases from V and 7 bases from J, with 19 bases between. The CDR3 is made up of 15 amino acids. The chain's CDR3 is CASSPGPATFYTQYF. In DNA form, the CDR3 reads TGTGCCAGCAGTCCGGGACCTGCGACCTTTTATACGCAGTATTTT. The full variable domain, in which reference TRBV2 and TRBJ2-3 provide the parts outside the CDR3, is EPEVTQTPSHQVTQMGQEVILRCVPISNHLYFYWYRQILGQKVEFLVSFYNNEISEKSEIFDDQFSVERPDGSNFTLKIRSTKLEDSAMYFCASSPGPATFYTQYFGPGTRLTVL.

The chain carries TRBV6-5 and TRBJ2-5, with D possibly called TRBD1 or TRBD2 (5 bases each). Per germline, CDR1 MNHEY and CDR2 SVGAGI. Trimming shortened V by 2 bases and J by 5 bases, and 9 bases separated the two germline ends. The CDR3 runs 13 residues. As DNA, the CDR3 is TGTGCCAGCAGTTACGGGTGGGGGGAGACCCAGTACTTC. This gives the protein CASSYGWGETQYF.

Turning to this clonotype: A much larger clone is a single base away; this may be a read error. CDR3 loop: CASSGVGGSYEQYF. CDR3 sequence (DNA): TGTGCCAGCAGCGGAGTAGGCGGCTCCTACGAGCAGTACTTC. The chain joins TRBV9 to TRBJ2-7; D remains unclear. The germline V and J ends were trimmed by 3 bases and 0 bases, with 10 bases remaining between them. CDR1 and CDR2 (germline): SGDLS, YYNGEE. CDR3 length equals 14 residues.

The rearrangement links TRBV7-9 to TRBJ2-6; no reliable D call. In germline, CDR1 is SEHNR, CDR2 FQNEAQ (reference sequence). CDR3 length equals 10 residues. V shed 11 bases and J shed 4 bases, with 3 bases lying between them. The CDR3 region is CAEGANVLTF. DNA for the CDR3: TGTGCCGAAGGGGCCAACGTCCTGACTTTC.

This clonotype was seen a few times. This CDR3 reads CASSYWQQETQYF. Here the CDR3 DNA reads TGTGCCAGCAGTTACTGGCAGCAAGAGACCCAGTACTTC. The rearrangement joins TRBV6-6 to TRBJ2-5; D is unclear. V was trimmed by 1 base and J by 2 bases, leaving 5 bases between them. Germline CDR1 MNHNY, CDR2 SVGAGI (reference sequence). The CDR3 consists of 13 residues.

V is TRBV7-2 and J is TRBJ1-5, with unresolved D. Germline CDR1 SGHTA, CDR2 FQGNSA. V dropped 2 bases and J dropped 9 bases, with 8 bases sitting between them. CDR3 length: 12 amino acids. CDR3: CASSLSLVPQHF. CDR3 sequence (DNA): TGTGCCAGCAGCTTATCCCTGGTGCCCCAGCATTTT.

J is TRBJ2-5 and V is TRBV12-3 or TRBV12-4, with 7 positions matching TRBD1. The closer fit of TRBJ2-7 to the DNA end suggests the J call may be wrong. This CDR3 comprises 16 residues. The CDR3 region is CASSSHRGFPDYEQYF. The CDR3 DNA reads as TGTGCCAGCAGTTCTCACAGGGGCTTCCCGGACTACGAGCAGTACTTC.

This clonotype was counted many times. The chain joins TRBV2 to TRBJ2-4; tentative D call: TRBD1 (6 bases). The V end was cut by 10 bases, the J end by 2 bases, with 15 bases between. Germline assignment: CDR1 SNHLY and CDR2 FYNNEI. This CDR3 is built from 14 residues. This chain's CDR3 is CATQGNLTKNIQYF. In DNA form, the CDR3 reads TGTGCCACACAGGGAAATCTTACCAAAAACATTCAGTACTTC.

The J gene is TRBJ2-5, the V gene TRBV20-1; 10 bases map to TRBD2. Germline CDR1 DFQATT, CDR2 SNEGSKA (reference sequence). The CDR3 consists of 13 residues. The CDR3 nucleotides read TGCAGCGCACTAGCGGGGTTCCAAGAGACCCAGTACTTC. It codes for CSALAGFQETQYF.

J is TRBJ1-2 and V is TRBV4-3; 8 positions match TRBD1. Germline values: CDR1 LGHNA, CDR2 YSLEER. V trimming: 0 bases; J trimming: 4 bases; junction bases outside the gene matches: 10. The CDR3 totals 17 residues. CDR3 protein: CASSQEIGQGASYGYTF. The CDR3 nucleotides are TGCGCCAGCAGCCAAGAAATAGGGCAGGGGGCGAGCTATGGCTACACCTTC.

Concerning this clonotype itself: A much larger clone is a single base away; this may be a read error. The chain links TRBV20-1 to TRBJ2-5, with 11 nucleotides matching TRBD2. The germline V gene has CDR1 DFQATT and CDR2 SNEGSKA (reference sequence). There are 17 residues in the CDR3. This CDR3 is CSARDTRLAGYQGTQYF. The CDR3 bases are TGCAGTGCTAGAGATACCAGACTAGCGGGGTACCAAGGGACCCAGTACTTC.

To note about this clonotype: A much larger clone lies a single base off, so this may be a read error. The chain couples TRBV11-2 to TRBJ2-5; D possibly corresponds to TRBD2 (6 bases). V dropped 5 bases and J dropped 2 bases, with 9 bases sitting between them. Germline V gives CDR1 SGHAT, CDR2 FQNNGV. CDR3 length: 13 amino acids. CDR3 DNA: TGTGCCAGCAGCGCGGGACGGCAAGAGACCCAGTACTTC. This codes for CASSAGRQETQYF.

This clonotype has just a few counts. V is TRBV10-3 and J is TRBJ1-2; 9 nucleotides agree with TRBD1. V trimming: 2 bases; J trimming: 6 bases; junction bases outside the gene matches: 4. CDR1 ENHRY and CDR2 SYGVKD come from the germline V gene. The length of the CDR3 is 14 residues. CDR3 nucleotides: TGTGCCATCAGTGAGGACGGGACAGGGAATGGCTACACCTTC. This gives the protein CAISEDGTGNGYTF.

This clonotype was recorded only once. A junction boundary mismatches the germline segment, possibly from a read error. The V gene is TRBV2, the J gene TRBJ2-1; 7 bases line up with TRBD2. The CDR3 sequence is 16 residues long. The V gene's germline CDR1 is SNHLY and CDR2 FYNNEI. This chain's CDR3 is CASSEDATSSCDEQFF. CDR3 sequence (DNA): TGTGCTAGCAGTGAAGATGCGACTAGCTCATGCGATGAGCAGTTCTTC.

This clonotype was seen only a few times. This rearrangement joins TRBV12-3 or TRBV12-4 to TRBJ1-5; D ambiguous. With 4 bases removed from V and 5 bases from J, the gap between germline ends came to 12 bases. This CDR3 region has 14 residues. The CDR3: CASSSTGHDQPQHF. The DNA of the CDR3 is TGTGCCAGCAGTTCGACGGGCCACGATCAGCCCCAGCATTTT.